A selection of T cell receptor beta chains follows, all from one sample in a study of blood T cell repertoires in COVID-19. Clones were sequenced by immunoSEQ multiplex PCR, and TCRdb holds only the in-frame ones, with some missing. The profile covers some 300,000 clones, with around 84% appearing a single time and about 4% taken by the ten largest. The material sequenced was PBMCs or T cells enriched from blood (not recorded which). Receptor source: a man younger than 40 who had recovered from COVID-19. The CDR3 runs from the conserved cysteine through the conserved F or W. A D gene is named only where the DNA matches it firmly. Clone size appears in some rows only: once, few, many, or a class for an expanded clone.

d_call: TRBD1; v_call: TRBV6-5; j_call: TRBJ1-1; clone_size: -; cdr3_aa: CASRGQGAGDTEAFF; cdr3_nt: TGTGCCAGCAGGGGACAGGGGGCTGGGGACACTGAAGCTTTCTTT
d_call: -; v_call: TRBV19; j_call: TRBJ1-4; clone_size: -; cdr3_aa: CASSIVGSSEKLFF; cdr3_nt: TGTGCCAGTAGTATAGTCGGGTCGTCGGAAAAACTGTTTTTT
d_call: -; v_call: TRBV5-1; j_call: TRBJ2-2; clone_size: -; cdr3_aa: CASSVGGFANTGELFF; cdr3_nt: TGCGCCAGCAGCGTTGGAGGGTTCGCGAACACCGGGGAGCTGTTTTTT
d_call: TRBD1; v_call: TRBV9; j_call: TRBJ1-2; clone_size: -; cdr3_aa: CASSTGQGAIPWGGYTF; cdr3_nt: TGTGCCAGCAGTACTGGACAGGGGGCAATCCCCTGGGGTGGCTACACCTTC
d_call: -; v_call: TRBV19; j_call: TRBJ2-6; clone_size: -; cdr3_aa: CASSRGQPGANVLTF; cdr3_nt: TGTGCCAGTAGTAGGGGACAACCTGGGGCCAACGTCCTGACTTTC
d_call: -; v_call: TRBV24-1; j_call: TRBJ2-3; clone_size: -; cdr3_aa: CATSDFSSTTDTQYF; cdr3_nt: TGTGCCACCAGTGATTTCTCTTCTACCACAGATACGCAGTATTTT
d_call: -; v_call: TRBV5-6; j_call: TRBJ2-6; clone_size: -; cdr3_aa: CASSRGDLAGANVLTF; cdr3_nt: TGTGCCAGCAGCCGCGGGGATTTGGCTGGGGCCAACGTCCTGACTTTC
d_call: -; v_call: TRBV14; j_call: TRBJ2-2; clone_size: -; cdr3_aa: CASSLRARAQRELFF; cdr3_nt: TGTGCCAGCAGCCTGAGAGCCAGGGCCCAGAGGGAGCTGTTTTTT
d_call: TRBD1; v_call: TRBV5-5; j_call: TRBJ2-1; clone_size: -; cdr3_aa: CASSFDRVSYNEQFF; cdr3_nt: TGTGCCAGCAGCTTCGACAGGGTTTCCTACAATGAGCAGTTCTTC
d_call: TRBD1; v_call: TRBV19; j_call: TRBJ1-1; clone_size: -; cdr3_aa: CASSQGAVTEAFF; cdr3_nt: TGTGCCAGTAGTCAGGGGGCGGTCACTGAAGCTTTCTTT
d_call: TRBD1; v_call: TRBV28; j_call: TRBJ1-2; clone_size: -; cdr3_aa: CASRPGGQNYGYTF; cdr3_nt: TGTGCCAGCAGACCAGGGGGACAGAACTATGGCTACACCTTC
d_call: -; v_call: TRBV2; j_call: TRBJ1-5; clone_size: -; cdr3_aa: CASSAEGGAPNQPQHF; cdr3_nt: TGTGCCAGCAGTGCCGAAGGAGGGGCCCCCAATCAGCCCCAGCATTTT
d_call: -; v_call: TRBV7-9; j_call: TRBJ1-3; clone_size: -; cdr3_aa: CASSLMNGNTIYF; cdr3_nt: TGTGCCAGCAGCCTAATGAACGGAAACACCATATATTTT
d_call: -; v_call: TRBV29-1; j_call: TRBJ2-1; clone_size: -; cdr3_aa: CSVEGDSWGEQFF; cdr3_nt: TGCAGCGTTGAAGGGGACTCTTGGGGGGAGCAGTTCTTC
d_call: TRBD2; v_call: TRBV7-9; j_call: TRBJ2-7; clone_size: -; cdr3_aa: CASSSGLAPIYEQYF; cdr3_nt: TGTGCCAGCAGCTCCGGACTAGCGCCTATCTACGAGCAGTACTTC
d_call: -; v_call: TRBV6-5; j_call: TRBJ2-1; clone_size: -; cdr3_aa: CASTSRAGHNEQFF; cdr3_nt: TGTGCCAGCACCTCCCGGGCGGGGCACAATGAGCAGTTCTTC
d_call: -; v_call: TRBV12-3/TRBV12-4; j_call: TRBJ1-1; clone_size: -; cdr3_aa: CASIPGGFSKAFF; cdr3_nt: TGTGCCAGCATCCCCGGAGGGTTTTCCAAAGCTTTCTTT
d_call: -; v_call: TRBV11-3; j_call: TRBJ2-7; clone_size: -; cdr3_aa: CASSLAANRYHEQYF; cdr3_nt: TGTGCCAGCAGCCTTGCGGCTAACAGGTACCACGAGCAGTACTTC
d_call: -; v_call: TRBV11-3; j_call: TRBJ2-6; clone_size: -; cdr3_aa: CASSLLRDTLRSGANVLTF; cdr3_nt: TGTGCCAGCAGCTTATTACGGGACACCCTAAGGTCCGGGGCCAACGTCCTGACTTTC
d_call: TRBD2; v_call: TRBV11-2; j_call: TRBJ2-7; clone_size: -; cdr3_aa: CASSHRTSGGGEQYF; cdr3_nt: TGTGCCAGCAGCCATCGGACTAGCGGGGGAGGGGAGCAGTACTTC
d_call: TRBD1; v_call: TRBV5-1; j_call: TRBJ2-5; clone_size: -; cdr3_aa: CASSLNPGGAETQYF; cdr3_nt: TGCGCCAGCAGCTTGAACCCAGGGGGCGCGGAGACCCAGTACTTC
d_call: TRBD1; v_call: TRBV11-3; j_call: TRBJ2-3; clone_size: -; cdr3_aa: CASSSLQGAADTQYF; cdr3_nt: TGTGCCAGCAGCTCGCTACAGGGGGCAGCAGATACGCAGTATTTT
d_call: -; v_call: TRBV19; j_call: TRBJ2-7; clone_size: -; cdr3_aa: CASSITGGNYEQYF; cdr3_nt: TGTGCCAGTAGTATAACTGGGGGCAACTACGAGCAGTACTTC
d_call: TRBD1; v_call: TRBV7-9; j_call: TRBJ1-2; clone_size: -; cdr3_aa: CASSQPGQINYGYTF; cdr3_nt: TGTGCCAGCAGCCAACCGGGACAGATTAACTATGGCTACACCTTC
d_call: TRBD2; v_call: TRBV7-8; j_call: TRBJ2-1; clone_size: -; cdr3_aa: CASSFLGGNEQFF; cdr3_nt: TGTGCCAGCAGCTTCCTGGGGGGGAATGAGCAGTTCTTC
d_call: -; v_call: TRBV28; j_call: TRBJ1-1; clone_size: -; cdr3_aa: CASSYHGGENTEAFF; cdr3_nt: TGTGCCAGCAGTTACCACGGCGGCGAGAACACTGAAGCTTTCTTT
d_call: -; v_call: TRBV4-1; j_call: TRBJ1-1; clone_size: -; cdr3_aa: CASSQSPSGTPEAFF; cdr3_nt: TGCGCCAGCAGCCAAAGCCCCTCTGGTACCCCTGAAGCTTTCTTT
d_call: TRBD1; v_call: TRBV18; j_call: TRBJ2-7; clone_size: -; cdr3_aa: CASSPPATGGEQYF; cdr3_nt: TGTGCCAGCTCACCCCCTGCGACAGGGGGCGAGCAGTACTTC
d_call: -; v_call: TRBV2; j_call: TRBJ1-1; clone_size: -; cdr3_aa: CASTGTAANTEAFF; cdr3_nt: TGTGCCAGCACGGGTACGGCGGCGAACACTGAAGCTTTCTTT
d_call: -; v_call: TRBV5-1; j_call: TRBJ2-5; clone_size: -; cdr3_aa: CASSKTGRETQYF; cdr3_nt: TGCGCCAGCAGCAAAACAGGGAGAGAGACCCAGTACTTC
d_call: TRBD2; v_call: TRBV7-9; j_call: TRBJ2-2; clone_size: -; cdr3_aa: CASSPRLAGSGELFF; cdr3_nt: TGTGCCAGCAGCCCAAGACTAGCGGGCTCCGGGGAGCTGTTTTTT
d_call: TRBD2; v_call: TRBV10-3; j_call: TRBJ2-3; clone_size: -; cdr3_aa: CAIGQAGGPTDTQYF; cdr3_nt: TGTGCCATCGGTCAAGCGGGAGGCCCCACAGATACGCAGTATTTT
d_call: TRBD2; v_call: TRBV27; j_call: TRBJ2-1; clone_size: -; cdr3_aa: CASSSVAGGLRYHEQFF; cdr3_nt: TGTGCCAGCAGTTCCGTAGCGGGAGGCCTTCGCTACCATGAGCAGTTCTTC
d_call: TRBD2; v_call: TRBV6-5; j_call: TRBJ2-5; clone_size: -; cdr3_aa: CASSFGSGSRETQYF; cdr3_nt: TGTGCCAGCAGTTTTGGTAGCGGGAGTAGAGAGACCCAGTACTTC
d_call: TRBD2; v_call: TRBV27; j_call: TRBJ2-7; clone_size: -; cdr3_aa: CASSHWSGGTYEQYF; cdr3_nt: TGTGCCAGCAGCCACTGGTCGGGGGGTACCTACGAGCAGTACTTC
d_call: TRBD1; v_call: TRBV4-1; j_call: TRBJ2-7; clone_size: -; cdr3_aa: CASSQDAGTGVREQYF; cdr3_nt: TGCGCCAGCAGCCAAGACGCCGGAACAGGGGTTCGCGAGCAGTACTTC
d_call: TRBD1; v_call: TRBV3-1/TRBV3-2; j_call: TRBJ1-5; clone_size: -; cdr3_aa: CASSQLGGTGGSFGQPQHF; cdr3_nt: TGTGCCAGCAGCCAACTCGGCGGGACAGGGGGCTCCTTTGGTCAGCCCCAGCATTTT
d_call: TRBD1; v_call: TRBV4-1; j_call: TRBJ1-4; clone_size: -; cdr3_aa: CASSQVAGQGLRELFF; cdr3_nt: TGCGCCAGCAGCCAAGTGGCGGGACAGGGGCTTAGGGAACTGTTTTTT
d_call: TRBD1; v_call: TRBV3-1/TRBV3-2; j_call: TRBJ1-5; clone_size: -; cdr3_aa: CASSPGQAPNQPQHF; cdr3_nt: TGTGCCAGCAGCCCGGGACAGGCGCCCAATCAGCCCCAGCATTTT
d_call: -; v_call: TRBV30; j_call: TRBJ1-6; clone_size: -; cdr3_aa: CAWSVSQGRVPLHF; cdr3_nt: TGTGCCTGGAGTGTATCTCAGGGGAGGGTACCCCTCCACTTT
d_call: TRBD2; v_call: TRBV7-2; j_call: TRBJ2-1; clone_size: -; cdr3_aa: CASSLGSGGASGQFF; cdr3_nt: TGTGCCAGCAGCTTGGGTAGCGGGGGGGCCTCTGGGCAGTTCTTC
d_call: TRBD1; v_call: TRBV19; j_call: TRBJ1-5; clone_size: -; cdr3_aa: CASSLQGQGSNQPQHF; cdr3_nt: TGTGCCAGTAGTCTTCAGGGACAGGGGAGCAATCAGCCCCAGCATTTT
d_call: -; v_call: TRBV13; j_call: TRBJ2-1; clone_size: few; cdr3_aa: CASSLRGLYNEQFF; cdr3_nt: TGTGCCAGCAGCCTCAGGGGCCTTTACAATGAGCAGTTCTTC
d_call: TRBD1; v_call: TRBV28; j_call: TRBJ1-2; clone_size: -; cdr3_aa: CASSLTRPGTGPDGYTF; cdr3_nt: TGTGCCAGCAGTTTGACCAGACCGGGGACAGGGCCGGATGGCTACACCTTC
d_call: -; v_call: TRBV19; j_call: TRBJ1-2; clone_size: -; cdr3_aa: CASSPGGTSGGYTF; cdr3_nt: TGTGCCAGTAGTCCCGGGGGAACCTCTGGCGGCTACACCTTC
d_call: TRBD1; v_call: TRBV7-2; j_call: TRBJ1-3; clone_size: -; cdr3_aa: CASKVGGLQGADGNTIYF; cdr3_nt: TGTGCCAGCAAGGTCGGCGGGTTGCAGGGGGCCGATGGAAACACCATATATTTT